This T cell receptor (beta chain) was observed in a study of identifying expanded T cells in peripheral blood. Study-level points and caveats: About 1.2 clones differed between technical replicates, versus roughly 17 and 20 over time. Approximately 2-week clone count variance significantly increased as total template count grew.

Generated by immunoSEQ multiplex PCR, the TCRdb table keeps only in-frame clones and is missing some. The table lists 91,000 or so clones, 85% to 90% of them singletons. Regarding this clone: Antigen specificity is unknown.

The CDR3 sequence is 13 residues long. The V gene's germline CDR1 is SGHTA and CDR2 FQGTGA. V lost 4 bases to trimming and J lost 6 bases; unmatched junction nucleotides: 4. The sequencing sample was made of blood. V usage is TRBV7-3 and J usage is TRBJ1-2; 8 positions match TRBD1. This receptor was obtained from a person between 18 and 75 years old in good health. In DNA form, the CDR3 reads TGTGCCAGCAGCTCCGGACAGGGTGATGGCTACACCTTC. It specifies CASSSGQGDGYTF.